The 30 T cell receptor beta chains in this list originate from one sample, sequenced in a study of human T cells and chemical hapten exposure. TCRdb reprocessed the RACE reads with MiXCR, giving one entry per CDR3 protein. This table has 85,000 to 100,000 distinct CDR3 sequences, 9.5% to 15% appearing once. The sample's time point: patch test 1, 2 weeks after DPC sensitization. Treatment indicated: therapeutic diphenylcyclopropenone sensitization with weekly scalp DPC. The source was whole blood, collected in connection with sensitization to the hapten diphenylcyclopropenone (DPC). The receptors come from a woman aged 35 to 49 with alopecia areata. Some clones in this sample may be carry-over from other donors' samples.

The rearrangement links TRBV7-8 to TRBJ2-3; no clear D. Deletions cut 5 bases from V and 0 bases from J, with 3 bases between. Germline V gives CDR1 SGHVS, CDR2 FQNEAQ. The CDR3 is 12 amino acids. The chain's CDR3 is CASSISTDTQYF. Written as DNA, the CDR3 is TGTGCCAGCAGCATTAGCACAGATACGCAGTATTTT.

V and J are TRBV2 and TRBJ1-1, with D perhaps TRBD1 (5 bases). V lost 5 bases and J lost 2, with 15 bases in between. In germline, CDR1 is SNHLY, CDR2 FYNNEI. This CDR3 has 15 residues. The CDR3 DNA follows: TGTGCCAGCAGTATATCCGGGACCATAAACACTGAAGCTTTCTTT. Translating gives CASSISGTINTEAFF. Based on the CDR3 plus reference TRBV2 and TRBJ1-1, the full variable domain is EPEVTQTPSHQVTQMGQEVILRCVPISNHLYFYWYRQILGQKVEFLVSFYNNEISEKSEIFDDQFSVERPDGSNFTLKIRSTKLEDSAMYFCASSISGTINTEAFFGQGTRLTVV.

CDR3 loop: CASSLDTLPDTQYF. DNA for the CDR3: TGTGCCAGCAGCTTAGACACCCTCCCCGATACGCAGTATTTT. The chain joins TRBV7-2 to TRBJ2-3; D is uncertain. The germline V gene encodes CDR1 SGHTA and CDR2 FQGNSA. Trimming took 1 base from V and 6 from J, leaving 11 bases between them. This CDR3 is 14 amino acids long.

In this sample, this clonotype turned up a few times. V gene TRBV7-8 combines with J gene TRBJ1-4; TRBD1 matches at 8 bases. This CDR3 spans 17 amino acids. Germline values: CDR1 SGHVS, CDR2 FQNEAQ. Trimming cost V 2 bases and J 1 base; bases outside gene matches: 6. CDR3 in amino acids: CASSLSGGYGTNEKLFF. The CDR3 DNA reads TGTGCCAGCAGCTTATCAGGGGGCTATGGAACTAATGAAAAACTGTTTTTT.

This chain joins TRBV27 and TRBJ2-3; 7 bases line up with TRBD2. This CDR3 contains 14 residues. CDR1 MNHEY and CDR2 SMNVEV come from the germline V gene (reference sequence). V trimming: 3 bases; J trimming: 7 bases; junction bases outside the gene matches: 7. CDR3 in DNA: TGTGCCAGCAGTTTTGGAGGCGGGAGAAATACGCAGTATTTT. Translated, it gives CASSFGGGRNTQYF.

The CDR3 spells CASSQGGYEQYF. In DNA, the CDR3 is TGTGCCAGCAGCCAAGGAGGTTACGAGCAGTACTTC. This chain uses TRBV3-1 with TRBJ2-7; D is ambiguous. CDR1 and CDR2 (germline): LGHDT, YNNKEL (reference sequence). The CDR3 length is 12 residues. Between the trimmed V and J ends, which lost 1 base and 4 bases, there was a span of 5 bases.

There are a few counts of this clonotype. This chain uses TRBV12-2 with TRBJ1-2; the D call of TRBD1 is as the table states it, not checked on the DNA. TRBV12-2 is a listed pseudogene. The CDR3 covers 17 residues. CDR3 in DNA: TGTGCAAGTCGCCCTCCGGGTCGCCTTGAAGTGGGCTATGGCTACACCTTC. Encoded protein: CASRPPGRLEVGYGYTF.

The chain combines TRBV6-6 with TRBJ2-3; D is unclear. Deletions cut 7 bases from V and 2 bases from J, with 13 bases between. This CDR3 spans 14 amino acids. Germline V gives CDR1 MNHNY, CDR2 SVGAGI (reference sequence). The CDR3: CASTWPGTTDTQYF. CDR3 nucleotides: TGTGCCAGCACTTGGCCCGGAACCACAGATACGCAGTATTTT.

The chain joins TRBV20-1 to TRBJ2-1; TRBD1 matches 8 bases. The CDR3 consists of 13 residues. The V gene end was trimmed by 4 bases and the J gene end by 8 bases; junction bases not matched to a gene: 7. CDR1 is DFQATT, CDR2 SNEGSKA, per germline (reference sequence). CDR3 nucleotides: TGCAGTGCTAAAAGACAGGGGACGGATGAGCAGTTCTTC. Encoded protein: CSAKRQGTDEQFF.

The gene calls are TRBV20-1 and TRBJ2-7, with 7 bases matching TRBD1. Germline V gene data show CDR1 as DFQATT and CDR2 as SNEGSKA (reference sequence). The CDR3 runs to 13 residues. The junction had 7 bases not matched to a gene; V was cut back by 6 bases and J by 2 bases. The DNA for the CDR3 is TGCAGTGCAGGACAGGCGCTGACCTACGAGCAGTACTTC. Its translation: CSAGQALTYEQYF.

This clonotype was seen more than once but under ten times. The chain employs TRBV24-1 and TRBJ2-2, with D tentatively TRBD1 (5 bases). The germline V gene has CDR1 KGHDR and CDR2 SFDVKD. V lost 3 bases and J 1 base, leaving 8 bases between the germline ends. This CDR3 spans 15 amino acids. CDR3 coding DNA: TGTGCCACCAGTGATGCTGACAGGAACACCGGGGAGCTGTTTTTT. This gives the protein CATSDADRNTGELFF.

This clonotype appeared many times. This chain connects TRBV29-1 to TRBJ1-1; D is ambiguous. V lost 4 bases and J 1 base, leaving 7 bases between the germline ends. The CDR3 runs to 12 residues. Germline V gives CDR1 SQVTM, CDR2 ANQGSEA. The CDR3 nucleotides are TGCAGCGTTGTGTCGGGGAACACTGAAGCTTTCTTT. It specifies CSVVSGNTEAFF.

This clonotype was seen a handful of times. This rearrangement joins TRBV6-2 or TRBV6-3 to TRBJ2-7, with 10 bases lining up with TRBD2. In germline, CDR1 is MNHEY, CDR2 SVGEGT. This CDR3 is built from 16 residues. V dropped 6 bases and J dropped 2; count of bases not matched to a gene: 10. This chain's CDR3 is CASRSLLAGWAYEQYF. For the CDR3, the DNA is TGTGCCAGCAGATCCCTACTAGCGGGATGGGCCTACGAGCAGTACTTC.

The J gene is TRBJ2-7, the V gene TRBV5-4; 12 nucleotides line up with TRBD1. CDR1 is SGHNT, CDR2 YYREEE, per germline (reference sequence). The CDR3 has 16 residues. The trim removed 4 bases at V and 0 bases at J, leaving 5 bases unmatched. This CDR3 is CASSLGTGGLSYEQYF. Here the CDR3 DNA reads TGTGCCAGCAGCCTGGGGACAGGGGGCCTCTCCTACGAGCAGTACTTC.

This clonotype was counted only a few times. This sequence joins TRBV14 and TRBJ2-5; D uncertain. This CDR3 is built from 13 residues. Germline CDR1 and CDR2: SGHDN and FVKESK. V gave up 1 base and J gave up 5 bases, with 8 bases separating them. The CDR3 nucleotides read TGTGCCAGCAGCCAAGGCTTGGGGGAGACCCAGTACTTC. It is translated as CASSQGLGETQYF. The full variable domain, in which reference TRBV14 and TRBJ2-5 provide the parts outside the CDR3, is EAGVTQFPSHSVIEKGQTVTLRCDPISGHDNLYWYRRVMGKEIKFLLHFVKESKQDESGMPNNRFLAERTGGTYSTLKVQPAELEDSGVYFCASSQGLGETQYFGPGTRLLVL.

The V call is TRBV6-6, the J call TRBJ2-1; 7 bases align to TRBD2. The V gene's germline CDR1 is MNHNY and CDR2 SVGAGI (reference sequence). The CDR3 consists of 15 residues. After removal of 5 bases from V and 7 bases from J, the junction contained 11 bases not matched to a gene. CDR3 DNA sequence: TGTGCCAGCAGTGAACCCGGGACTACGGGGAATGAGCAGTTCTTC. As protein: CASSEPGTTGNEQFF.

This clonotype was recorded many times. The chain combines TRBV12-3 or TRBV12-4 with TRBJ2-3; no clear D gene. The V and J ends lost 2 bases and 0 bases respectively, with 9 bases between them. This CDR3 has 15 amino acids. The CDR3: CASSLQAPSTDTQYF. CDR3 DNA: TGTGCCAGCAGTTTACAGGCTCCTAGCACAGATACGCAGTATTTT.

With regard to this clonotype: The junction does not match germline at one end; this may be a read error. The J gene is TRBJ2-7, the V gene TRBV18; D uncertain. Germline values: CDR1 KGHSH, CDR2 LQKENI. The length of the CDR3 is 14 residues. CDR3 sequence (DNA): TGTGCCAGCTCACCACCCTACAACTCCTACGGGCAGTACTTC. Translated, it gives CASSPPYNSYGQYF.

The rearrangement joins TRBV6-2 or TRBV6-3 to TRBJ2-3; D is uncertain. In germline, CDR1 is MNHEY, CDR2 SVGEGT. The CDR3 covers 14 residues. The V end was cut by 5 bases, the J end by 2 bases, with 11 bases between. Here the CDR3 DNA reads TGTGCCAGCAGTCAACTCGCCACCACAGATACGCAGTATTTT. Its protein product is CASSQLATTDTQYF.

This clonotype was seen more than once but under ten times. This chain uses TRBV20-1 with TRBJ2-7; possible D gene TRBD2, 6 bases. Germline V gene lookup returns CDR1 DFQATT and CDR2 SNEGSKA (reference sequence). Trimming took off 0 bases at V and 3 bases at J, with 12 bases between the two ends. This CDR3 has 14 amino acids. CDR3 protein: CSARDGGMNYEQYF. The CDR3 region has the DNA TGCAGTGCTAGAGATGGAGGGATGAACTACGAGCAGTACTTC.

The chain employs TRBV9 and TRBJ2-7, with TRBD1 identical over 9 bases. This CDR3 contains 15 residues. With 4 bases clipped from V and 4 bases from J, the junction kept 9 bases outside the gene matches. Germline values: CDR1 SGDLS, CDR2 YYNGEE. This chain's CDR3 is CASSPGTGSGYEQYF. The CDR3 nucleotides are TGTGCCAGCAGCCCTGGGACAGGGTCAGGGTACGAGCAGTACTTC.

This chain uses TRBV4-1 with TRBJ2-7; 9 bases match TRBD1. Germline V lookup: CDR1 MGHRA, CDR2 YSYEKL. J lost 5 bases, V lost 5 bases, and 10 bases had no gene match. The CDR3 loop spans 15 amino acids. CDR3 sequence reads: CASSSFGTGMHEQYF. The CDR3 DNA reads TGCGCCAGCAGCTCTTTTGGGACAGGGATGCACGAGCAGTACTTC.

This clonotype was counted a few times. The chain couples TRBV10-2 to TRBJ1-1, with no clear D. V was shortened by 6 bases and J by 3 bases, with 8 bases between the two germline ends. The germline V gene encodes CDR1 WSHSY and CDR2 SAAADI. The CDR3 has 12 residues. CDR3 sequence (DNA): TGCGCCAGCAGATCCGGGGACACTGAAGCTTTCTTT. This codes for CASRSGDTEAFF.

This clonotype was counted only a few times. V is TRBV5-5 and J is TRBJ2-7, with D unresolved. The CDR3 has 13 amino acids. Trimming cost V 0 bases and J 6 bases, with 10 bases left between them. Germline V gives CDR1 SGHKS, CDR2 YYEKEE (reference sequence). In nucleotides, the CDR3 is TGTGCCAGCAGCTTGGAAGTCGGGCTCGAGCAGTACTTC. It specifies CASSLEVGLEQYF.

The V call is TRBV7-9, the J call TRBJ2-4, with a tentative D call TRBD1 (5 bases). The CDR3 runs 14 residues. The V end was cut by 0 bases, the J end by 7 bases, with 10 bases between. CDR1 and CDR2 from the germline V gene are SEHNR and FQNEAQ (reference sequence). CDR3 amino acids: CASSLARELNIQYF. CDR3 DNA sequence: TGTGCCAGCAGCTTAGCCAGGGAATTGAACATTCAGTACTTC. The full variable domain, its missing parts supplied by reference TRBV7-9 and TRBJ2-4, is DTGVSQNPRHKITKRGQNVTFRCDPISEHNRLYWYRQTLGQGPEFLTYFQNEAQLEKSRLLSDRFSAERPKGSFSTLEIQRTEQGDSAMYLCASSLARELNIQYFGAGTRLSVL.

In this sample, this clonotype turned up a few times. The chain has TRBV2 and TRBJ1-6; TRBD1 might be the D (6 bases). With 6 bases removed from V and 7 bases from J, the gap between germline ends came to 13 bases. This CDR3 is 14 amino acids long. Germline V CDR1 and CDR2: SNHLY, FYNNEI. The CDR3 DNA reads TGTGCCAGCAGCCGGGACATGCAAAATTCACCCCTCCACTTT. This encodes CASSRDMQNSPLHF.

This clonotype was seen a few times. This chain connects TRBV6-1 to TRBJ2-3; D not resolved. Germline V gene data show CDR1 as MNHNS and CDR2 as SASEGT. V gave up 1 base and J gave up 0 bases, with 11 bases separating them. The CDR3 spans 16 residues. CDR3 coding DNA: TGTGCCAGCAGTGAAGTCGCGGTTACTAGCACAGATACGCAGTATTTT. It is translated as CASSEVAVTSTDTQYF.

The chain carries TRBV6-5 and TRBJ1-2, with 7 nucleotides matching TRBD1. The CDR3 consists of 16 residues. Germline-derived CDR1 and CDR2 are MNHEY and SVGAGI. With V trimmed by 2 bases and J by 4 bases, 10 bases remained unmatched. CDR3 sequence reads: CASSYQGQPLPYGYTF. The CDR3 DNA reads as TGTGCCAGCAGTTACCAGGGACAGCCTCTCCCCTATGGCTACACCTTC.

This clonotype has only a few counts. This chain uses TRBV29-1 with TRBJ2-1; TRBD2 matches 12 bases. This CDR3 has 14 residues. Germline V gives CDR1 SQVTM, CDR2 ANQGSEA. Germline trimming cut 4 bases from V and 6 bases from J; bases unmatched to any gene: 4. CDR3 protein: CSVAGTSGSNEQFF. For the CDR3, the DNA is TGCAGCGTTGCCGGGACTAGCGGGTCCAATGAGCAGTTCTTC.

The J gene is TRBJ2-4, the V gene TRBV4-1; D perhaps matches TRBD2 (5 bases). V was trimmed by 0 bases and J by 0 bases, leaving 12 bases between them. The length of the CDR3 is 17 residues. Germline CDR1 and CDR2: MGHRA and YSYEKL. The CDR3: CASSQDQAGLAKNIQYF. The CDR3 DNA sequence: TGCGCCAGCAGCCAAGACCAAGCTGGACTAGCCAAAAACATTCAGTACTTC.